The 30 T cell receptor beta chains presented below share a single source sample, sequenced in a study of blood T cell repertoires in COVID-19. Sequencing was performed with immunoSEQ multiplex PCR; in TCRdb, only in-frame clones are kept and a portion is missing. This sample has over 450,000 clones, with 80% to 90% found just once. The source material was peripheral blood. Source of these receptors: a man aged 18 to 30 with COVID-19, enrolled during active disease.

The V gene is TRBV7-9, the J gene TRBJ1-6; 7 nucleotides match TRBD1. V was pared by 5 bases and J by 6 bases, with 1 base of the junction left unmatched. Germline V gene sequence: CDR1 SEHNR, CDR2 FQNEAQ (reference sequence). This CDR3 is 13 amino acids long. Written as DNA, the CDR3 is TGTGCCAGCAGCCGGGACAGTAATTCACCCCTCCACTTT. Translating it yields CASSRDSNSPLHF.

The chain joins TRBV7-2 to TRBJ2-1; 11 nucleotides align to TRBD2. Germline assignment: CDR1 SGHTA and CDR2 FQGNSA. The J segment lost 10 bases and the V segment lost 6 bases, leaving 11 bases of the junction unmatched. The CDR3 consists of 15 residues. CDR3 nucleotides: TGTGCCAGCAGGATTAGCGGGGGGGCCTCCAGCGAGCAGTTCTTC. Its translation: CASRISGGASSEQFF.

To note about this clone: The identical CDR3 is also encoded by other nucleotide sequences in the sample. The V gene is TRBV14, the J gene TRBJ2-7, with 8 bases aligning to TRBD1. The V and J ends lost 1 base and 2 bases, in that order; junction bases with no gene match: 4. The CDR3 sequence is 15 residues long. Germline CDR1 is SGHDN and CDR2 is FVKESK. Here the CDR3 reads CASSQGPGQAYEQYF. The DNA of the CDR3 is TGTGCCAGCAGCCAAGGGCCGGGACAGGCCTACGAGCAGTACTTC.

The chain uses TRBV7-9 and TRBJ2-1, with a weak D call TRBD2 (5 bases). The CDR3 totals 14 residues. V lost 3 bases, J lost 4 bases, and 10 bases lay in between. Germline-derived CDR1 and CDR2 are SEHNR and FQNEAQ (reference sequence). For the CDR3, the DNA is TGTGCCAGCAGCTTCCCCGGACTTTACAATGAGCAGTTCTTC. It yields the protein CASSFPGLYNEQFF. Complete variable domain (other parts from reference TRBV7-9 and TRBJ2-1): DTGVSQNPRHKITKRGQNVTFRCDPISEHNRLYWYRQTLGQGPEFLTYFQNEAQLEKSRLLSDRFSAERPKGSFSTLEIQRTEQGDSAMYLCASSFPGLYNEQFFGPGTRLTVL.

This clone occurred a few times. At one end the junction does not follow the germline gene, possibly because of a read error. V gene TRBV19 combines with J gene TRBJ2-1, with D perhaps matching TRBD2 (5 bases). The CDR3 spans 15 residues. The germline CDR1 and CDR2 sequences are LNHDA and SQIVND (reference sequence). The CDR3 DNA sequence: TGTGCCAGTAGTATCAGATTGGAGGTGGGGTCTCTTCTACTCTTC. Translated, it gives CASSIRLEVGSLLLF.

V is TRBV19 and J is TRBJ1-1; the match to TRBD1 covers 8 bases. Germline CDR1 reads LNHDA; CDR2 reads SQIVND (reference sequence). The ends lost 5 bases at V and 1 base at J; junction bases unmatched: 6. The CDR3 contains 15 residues. The CDR3 DNA sequence: TGTGCCAGTAGTGGCCCCGGACAGGGGAACACTGAAGCTTTCTTT. This encodes CASSGPGQGNTEAFF.

CDR3 loop: CASSSAGGDSPLHF. CDR3 nucleotides: TGTGCCAGCAGTTCGGCAGGGGGTGATTCACCCCTCCACTTT. J is TRBJ1-6 and V is TRBV6-5, with 7 bases matching TRBD1. The CDR3 is 14 amino acids. Germline CDR1 MNHEY, CDR2 SVGAGI. V was clipped by 4 bases and J by 8 bases; unmatched bases: 5.

The J gene is TRBJ2-7, the V gene TRBV2, with 12 nucleotides matching TRBD2. V lost 4 bases to trimming and J lost 5 bases; unmatched junction nucleotides: 6. CDR3 length: 15 residues. CDR1 and CDR2 from the germline V gene are SNHLY and FYNNEI. CDR3 sequence: CASSVVTSGRNEQYF. CDR3 sequence (DNA): TGTGCCAGCAGTGTCGTGACTAGCGGGAGAAACGAGCAGTACTTC.

CDR3 in DNA: TGTGCCAGCAGTTTAGAGGGGCGACAGCCCCAGCATTTT. This encodes CASSLEGRQPQHF. The chain employs TRBV12-3 or TRBV12-4 and TRBJ1-5, with D perhaps matching TRBD1 (5 bases). The CDR3 is 13 amino acids. The V end was cut by 1 base, the J end by 7 bases, with 8 bases between.

The rearrangement uses TRBV5-6 and TRBJ2-7; possible D gene TRBD2, 7 bases. Germline V gene data show CDR1 as SGHDT and CDR2 as YYEEEE. This CDR3 has 14 amino acids. Trimming pared 4 bases from V and 3 bases from J, leaving 14 bases between. DNA for the CDR3: TGTGCCAGCAGCGGGGGCCTAGCGGACTACGAGCAGTACTTC. Its translation: CASSGGLADYEQYF.

The rearrangement uses TRBV6-5 and TRBJ1-2; 8 nucleotides align to TRBD1. Trimming took 4 bases from V and 6 from J; bases not matched to a gene: 7. CDR1 is MNHEY and CDR2 is SVGAGI in the germline V gene. CDR3 size: 14 residues. CDR3 protein: CASSWTSGGDGYTF. In nucleotides, the CDR3 is TGTGCCAGCAGTTGGACCTCAGGGGGCGATGGCTACACCTTC.

As concerns this clone: The germline gene is not matched at one end of the junction; a read error may be the cause. The chain uses TRBV3-1 (or the pseudogene TRBV3-2) and TRBJ1-3, with a possible D match to TRBD1 (6 bases). The CDR3 sequence is 15 residues long. Germline-derived CDR1 and CDR2 are LGHDT and YNNKEL (reference sequence). CDR3 loop: CASTQGGLSGNTIYF. The CDR3 DNA is TGTGCCAGCACCCAAGGGGGGCTCTCTGGAAACACCATATATTTT.

The V and J genes are TRBV5-1 and TRBJ2-7; 8 bases fit TRBD2. The CDR3 extends over 15 amino acids. CDR1 SGHRS and CDR2 YFSETQ come from the germline V gene. Germline trimming cut 1 base from V and 3 bases from J; bases unmatched to any gene: 6. In nucleotides, the CDR3 is TGCGCCAGCAGCTTGTGGGGGGGACTAGACTACGAGCAGTACTTC. It is translated as CASSLWGGLDYEQYF.

V usage is TRBV7-2 and J usage is TRBJ2-1; 10 positions agree with TRBD2. This CDR3 is built from 15 residues. J was trimmed by 9 bases and V by 1 base; bases with no gene match: 6. Per the germline V gene, CDR1 is SGHTA and CDR2 is FQGNSA. This CDR3 reads CASSLGRRLAGEQFF. The CDR3 DNA reads as TGTGCCAGCAGCTTAGGTCGGCGACTAGCGGGTGAGCAGTTCTTC.

This clone occurred a few times. The J gene is TRBJ1-5, the V gene TRBV18; possible D gene TRBD1, 5 bases. The CDR3 is made up of 16 amino acids. CDR1 and CDR2 (germline): KGHSH, LQKENI. V dropped 0 bases and J dropped 6 bases, with 15 bases sitting between them. The CDR3 protein is CASSPPSTGGSQPQHF. CDR3 coding DNA: TGTGCCAGCTCACCACCGTCGACCGGGGGAAGTCAGCCCCAGCATTTT.

The rearrangement links TRBV11-2 to TRBJ2-5, with D hard to call. CDR1 is SGHAT, CDR2 FQNNGV, per germline. CDR3 length: 11 amino acids. The ends were cut back, 5 bases at V and 7 bases at J, with 8 bases in the middle. The CDR3 region is CASSLRGTQYF. CDR3 DNA: TGTGCCAGCAGCCTACGAGGGACCCAGTACTTC. Together with reference TRBV11-2 and TRBJ2-5, the CDR3 gives the full variable domain: EAGVAQSPRYKIIEKRQSVAFWCNPISGHATLYWYQQILGQGPKLLIQFQNNGVVDDSQLPKDRFSAERLKGVDSTLKIQPAKLEDSAVYLCASSLRGTQYFGPGTRLLVL.

The gene calls are TRBV6-6 and TRBJ1-4; no definite D call. Between the trimmed V and J ends, which lost 5 bases and 4 bases, there was a span of 17 bases. The CDR3 has 16 residues. Per the germline V gene, CDR1 is MNHNY and CDR2 is SVGAGI (reference sequence). The CDR3 DNA follows: TGTGCCAGCAGTCAAGGTAGTTCGGACTATAATGAAAAACTGTTTTTT. Translating gives CASSQGSSDYNEKLFF.

CDR3 region: CASSFRTGGGHEQFF. CDR3 DNA: TGCGCCAGCAGCTTCCGGACAGGGGGTGGGCATGAGCAGTTCTTC. The rearrangement joins TRBV5-1 to TRBJ2-1, with 10 bases that match TRBD1. V gave up 2 bases and J gave up 8 bases; unmatched junction bases: 7. Per germline, CDR1 SGHRS and CDR2 YFSETQ. The CDR3 length is 15 residues.

The rearrangement joins TRBV28 to TRBJ2-7, with 7 bases lining up with TRBD1. Germline values: CDR1 MDHEN, CDR2 SYDVKM. V dropped 7 bases and J dropped 2; count of bases not matched to a gene: 11. The CDR3 totals 15 residues. Written as DNA, the CDR3 is TGTGCCAGCACTGGACAGGTCGCCCCTACCTACGAGCAGTACTTC. Its translation is CASTGQVAPTYEQYF.

This clone has more than one count but fewer than ten. The chain couples TRBV7-8 to TRBJ2-6; 8 bases match TRBD1. V lost 5 bases and J lost 2; bases outside the gene matches: 11. CDR1 and CDR2 (germline): SGHVS, FQNEAQ. The CDR3 spans 18 residues. The CDR3 region has the DNA TGTGCCAGCAGCCCCCGGGACAGGTGGACCCCTGGGGCCAACGTCCTGACTTTC. Its translation is CASSPRDRWTPGANVLTF.

V usage is TRBV7-9 and J usage is TRBJ1-1, with D possibly TRBD1 on 5 matching bases. Trimming cost V 4 bases and J 0 bases, with 12 bases left between them. CDR3 size: 15 residues. Germline CDR1 is SEHNR and CDR2 is FQNEAQ (reference sequence). DNA of the CDR3: TGTGCCAGCAGCTCCGTGGACACTCTGAACACTGAAGCTTTCTTT. Translating it yields CASSSVDTLNTEAFF.

The chain joins TRBV7-6 to TRBJ2-3; 8 nucleotides match TRBD1. V shed 5 bases and J 3 bases; nucleotides not matched to a gene: 7. Germline V gives CDR1 SGHVS, CDR2 FNYEAQ. This CDR3 region has 15 residues. CDR3 protein: CASSPQDRGTDTQYF. The CDR3 DNA follows: TGTGCCAGCAGCCCCCAAGACAGGGGAACAGATACGCAGTATTTT. Full variable domain (remainder filled in from reference TRBV7-6 and TRBJ2-3): GAGVSQSPRYKVTKRGQDVALRCDPISGHVSLYWYRQALGQGPEFLTYFNYEAQQDKSGLPNDRFSAERPEGSISTLTIQRTEQRDSAMYRCASSPQDRGTDTQYFGPGTRLTVL.

This chain joins TRBV7-9 and TRBJ2-7; D may be TRBD1 (5 bases). The CDR3 length is 14 residues. Trimming pared 5 bases from V and 6 bases from J, leaving 17 bases between. Germline values: CDR1 SEHNR, CDR2 FQNEAQ (reference sequence). The CDR3 sequence is CASSRGVDISEQYF. CDR3 bases: TGTGCCAGCAGCCGAGGCGTGGACATCAGCGAGCAGTACTTC.

This sequence joins TRBV12-3 or TRBV12-4 and TRBJ1-2; D unresolved. Trimming removed 3 bases at V and 8 bases at J, with 10 bases between. CDR3 size: 12 residues. The CDR3 region has the DNA TGTGCCAGCAGTTTTTGGGAGGGCGGCTACACCTTC. This codes for CASSFWEGGYTF.

This clone was seen a single time. This chain joins TRBV7-2 and TRBJ2-4; weak D call: TRBD2 (6 bases). The CDR3 is made up of 18 amino acids. Trimming took off 4 bases at V and 6 bases at J, with 25 bases between the two ends. CDR1 and CDR2 (germline): SGHTA, FQGNSA. The CDR3 region has the DNA TGTGCCAGCAGCTATCGTCGAGGAGGGATGGCGACGAGAAACATTCAGTACTTC. Protein product: CASSYRRGGMATRNIQYF.

Note on this clone: Mismatch with germline at one junction end may stem from a read error. The chain carries TRBV6-5 and TRBJ2-7; 8 positions agree with TRBD1. This CDR3 comprises 13 residues. CDR1 and CDR2 from the germline V gene are MNHEY and SVGAGI. The CDR3 bases are TGTGCCAGCAGACCCTCCGGACAGGGCCCCCCGGACTTC. Protein product: CASRPSGQGPPDF.

The chain links TRBV11-2 to TRBJ2-5; 7 bases match TRBD2. The CDR3 has 16 amino acids. CDR1 is SGHAT and CDR2 is FQNNGV in the germline V gene. After removal of 1 base from V and 0 bases from J, the junction contained 5 bases not matched to a gene. The CDR3 here is CASSLVPRGNQETQYF. As DNA, the CDR3 is TGTGCCAGCAGCTTAGTCCCGCGGGGGAACCAAGAGACCCAGTACTTC.

The chain has TRBV15 and TRBJ2-3, with 8 positions matching TRBD1. CDR1 LNHNV and CDR2 YYDKDF come from the germline V gene (reference sequence). The ends lost 2 bases at V and 2 bases at J; junction bases unmatched: 6. The CDR3 totals 16 residues. Here the CDR3 reads CATSRSRGQVTDTQYF. The CDR3 region has the DNA TGTGCCACCAGCAGATCCAGGGGGCAGGTCACAGATACGCAGTATTTT.

The V and J genes are TRBV7-9 and TRBJ2-3; perhaps TRBD2 as D (5 bases). V lost 3 bases and J 2 bases, leaving 9 bases between the germline ends. Germline CDR1 SEHNR, CDR2 FQNEAQ (reference sequence). The CDR3 has 14 amino acids. Here the CDR3 DNA reads TGTGCCAGCAGCTTGGGAGCGCTCACAGATACGCAGTATTTT. This gives the protein CASSLGALTDTQYF.

This clone appeared a single time. This chain joins TRBV6-4 and TRBJ2-3; no firm D call. The CDR3 is made up of 12 amino acids. Germline CDR1 is MRHNA and CDR2 is SNTAGT. The V and J ends lost 9 bases and 8 bases respectively, with 15 bases between them. The CDR3 loop reads CASEAPSGTQYF. The CDR3 DNA sequence: TGTGCCAGTGAGGCCCCCTCCGGTACGCAGTATTTT.